Listed below are T cell receptor beta chains from one sample, sequenced in a study of OX40 agonist ivuxolimab in advanced cancers. Method: immunoSEQ multiplex PCR; TCRdb's copy keeps in-frame clones and lacks some. Of under 85,000 clones listed, 85% are singletons. Material: CD4+ or CD8+ T cells sorted from blood, obtained in a trial of the OX40 agonist ivuxolimab. Receptors originate from an adult with an advanced solid tumor such as melanoma, head and neck, liver or kidney cancer. CDR3s leave out the opening cysteine and the closing phenylalanine or tryptophan.

>TRBV6-5|TRBJ1-2
ASSSPGKAYGYT
>TRBV5-1|TRBJ2-2
ASSSSGGSAGELF
>TRBV5-1|TRBJ2-3
ASSLAVGLSTDTQY
>TRBV2|TRBJ2-4
ASNWDPNIQY
>TRBV11-2|TRBJ2-7
ASSRGGYRSHEQY
>TRBV11-2|TRBJ2-3
ASSPTSDTQY
>TRBV5-1|TRBJ1-2
ASSPQNSSPGYGYT
>TRBV28|TRBJ1-2
ASSLQGATNYGYT
>TRBV21-1|TRBJ1-2
ASRSGGAWGYT
>TRBV7-9|TRBJ1-5
ASSLDLNQPQH
>TRBV18|TRBJ1-2
ASSPDGTGGAYGYT
>TRBV7-9|TRBJ1-2
ASQDRTFYGYT
>TRBV6-1|TRBJ1-1
ASSEHLNTEAF
>TRBV11-3|TRBJ2-7
ASRNVGDEQY
>TRBV11-2|TRBJ2-3
ASSSILGLSTDTQY
>TRBV12-5|TRBJ2-7
ASGLGRDAVYEQY
>TRBV5-1|TRBJ2-1
ASSLNSYNEQF
>TRBV5-4|TRBJ2-7
ASRPDRGGAYEQY
>TRBV27|TRBJ1-5
ASSLWGSNQPQH
>TRBV4-3|TRBJ2-7
ASSQDRVSYEQY
>TRBV7-9|TRBJ1-5
ASSSQNSNQPQH
>TRBV29-1|TRBJ1-2
SGKDTVYGYT
>TRBV30|TRBJ1-4
AWSKGSNEKLF
>TRBV5-8|TRBJ2-1
ASSPGQAHGEQF
>TRBV5-3|TRBJ2-7
ARSLALGQTYEQY
>TRBV28|TRBJ1-2
ASSSGQAANYGYT
>TRBV4-1|TRBJ2-7
ASSQGGGSGYEQY
>TRBV2|TRBJ2-3
ASSGGRTSGTDTQY
>TRBV6-6|TRBJ1-5
ASSWGQGARQPQH
>TRBV12-5|TRBJ2-2
ASGLKRGVRVGTNTGELF
>TRBV6-5|TRBJ1-6
ASSSPGQGGSEPLH
>TRBV10-2|TRBJ2-7
ASRKGQGYEQY
>TRBV27|TRBJ1-4
ASSATGRYEKLF
>TRBV9|TRBJ2-1
ASSVGTSGINEQF
>TRBV7-2|TRBJ2-6
ASSLASRSGANVLT
>TRBV2|TRBJ1-3
ASMSEGLGNTIY
>TRBV19|TRBJ2-1
ASKTGRASSYNEQF
>TRBV6-6|TRBJ2-7
ASSYSTSGTYEQY
>TRBV11-3|TRBJ1-1
ASSSTRGNTEAF
>TRBV6-5|TRBJ2-1
ASSPGQEYNEQF
>TRBV18|TRBJ2-2
ASSLPGTPNTGELF
>TRBV19|TRBJ2-2
ASSPTGFAGELF
>TRBV5-4|TRBJ2-7
ASSSPEGARREQY
>TRBV7-2|TRBJ1-1
ASSPLTGRVTEAF
>TRBV11-3|TRBJ2-2
ASGTGMGGELF
>TRBV6-5|TRBJ1-4
ASSVNRPAGELF
>TRBV5-5|TRBJ1-5
ASSLRQQQPQH
>TRBV6-5|TRBJ2-5
ASSVAGGKETQY
>TRBV7-2|TRBJ2-7
ASSIWGGDLYEQY
>TRBV7-9|TRBJ1-1
ASSLLQGNTEAF
>TRBV6-1|TRBJ1-2
ASSVSGFGNGYT
>TRBV5-1|TRBJ1-1
ASSLDENTEAF
>TRBV5-1|TRBJ2-2
ASSDTGTGELF
>TRBV11-2|TRBJ2-7
ASRGPAGVEQY
>TRBV10-3|TRBJ1-5
AISGDTGREPQH
>TRBV9|TRBJ2-2
ASSVGGPSTGELF
>TRBV4-3|TRBJ1-2
ASSQGRDPNYGYT
>TRBV25-1|TRBJ2-2
ASSVAGVLTGELF
>TRBV2|TRBJ2-7
ASSLVPSYEQY